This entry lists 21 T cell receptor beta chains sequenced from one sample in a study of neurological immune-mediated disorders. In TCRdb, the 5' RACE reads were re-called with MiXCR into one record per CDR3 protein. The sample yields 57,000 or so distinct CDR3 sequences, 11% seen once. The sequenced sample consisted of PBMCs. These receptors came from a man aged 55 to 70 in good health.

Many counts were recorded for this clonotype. CDR3 bases: TGCAGTATTACTGACAGGGCTAATTCCTACGAGCAGTACTTC. Protein sequence: CSITDRANSYEQYF. This chain uses TRBV20-1 with TRBJ2-7, with 7 nucleotides matching TRBD1. Germline assignment: CDR1 DFQATT and CDR2 SNEGSKA (reference sequence). After removal of 8 bases from V and 1 base from J, the junction contained 11 bases not matched to a gene. The CDR3 is made up of 14 amino acids.

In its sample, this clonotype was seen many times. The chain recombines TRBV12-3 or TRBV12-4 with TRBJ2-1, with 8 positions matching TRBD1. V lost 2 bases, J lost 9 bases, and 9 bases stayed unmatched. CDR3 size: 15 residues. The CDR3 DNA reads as TGTGCCAGCAGTTTAAATGAGGGAACAGGGGGTGAGCAGTTCTTC. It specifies CASSLNEGTGGEQFF.

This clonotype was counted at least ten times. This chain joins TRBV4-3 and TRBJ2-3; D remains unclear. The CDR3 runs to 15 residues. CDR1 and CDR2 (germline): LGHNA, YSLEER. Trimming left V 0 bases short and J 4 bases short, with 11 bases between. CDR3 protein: CASSQDYQTPDTQYF. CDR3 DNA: TGCGCCAGCAGCCAAGACTACCAGACCCCAGATACGCAGTATTTT.

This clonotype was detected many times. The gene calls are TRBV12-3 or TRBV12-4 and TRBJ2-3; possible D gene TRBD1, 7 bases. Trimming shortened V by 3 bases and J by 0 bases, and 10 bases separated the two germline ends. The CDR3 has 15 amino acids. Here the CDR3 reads CASSFAGGSTDTQYF. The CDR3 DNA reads TGTGCCAGCAGTTTCGCAGGGGGGAGCACAGATACGCAGTATTTT.

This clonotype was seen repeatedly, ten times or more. The CDR3 DNA reads as TGTGCCAGCAGCTCCATATCTTCGACAGGGATCCTCCATGGCTACACCTTC. Its protein is CASSSISSTGILHGYTF. The chain couples TRBV9 to TRBJ1-2, with 7 bases matching TRBD1. Per germline, CDR1 SGDLS and CDR2 YYNGEE. Trimming took 4 bases from V and 6 from J; bases not matched to a gene: 18. There are 17 residues in the CDR3.

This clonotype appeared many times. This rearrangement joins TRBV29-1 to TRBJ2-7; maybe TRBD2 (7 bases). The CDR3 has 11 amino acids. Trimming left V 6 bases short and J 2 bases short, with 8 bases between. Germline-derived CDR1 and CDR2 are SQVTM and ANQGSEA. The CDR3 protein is CSVGGPYEQYF. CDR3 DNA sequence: TGCAGCGTGGGGGGGCCCTACGAGCAGTACTTC.

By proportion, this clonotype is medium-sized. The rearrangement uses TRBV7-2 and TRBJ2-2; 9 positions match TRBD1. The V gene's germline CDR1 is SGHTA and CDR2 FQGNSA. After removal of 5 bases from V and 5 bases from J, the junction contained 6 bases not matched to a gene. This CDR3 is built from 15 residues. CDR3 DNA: TGTGCCAGCAGCCTACAGGGGGCACGTACCGGGGAGCTGTTTTTT. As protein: CASSLQGARTGELFF. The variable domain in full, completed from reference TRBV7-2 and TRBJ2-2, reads GAGVSQSPSNKVTEKGKDVELRCDPISGHTALYWYRQSLGQGLEFLIYFQGNSAPDKSGLPSDRFSAERTGGSVSTLTIQRTQQEDSAVYLCASSLQGARTGELFFGEGSRLTVL.

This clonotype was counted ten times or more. The CDR3 DNA reads TGTGCCAGCAGCTCCCGACAGGGTTGGGACCTAACGCAGTATTTT. This sequence encodes CASSSRQGWDLTQYF. V and J are TRBV7-4 and TRBJ2-3; 7 positions match TRBD1. J gave up 9 bases and V 4 bases, and 13 bases lay outside the gene matches. This CDR3 contains 15 residues. Germline-derived CDR1 and CDR2 are SGHVT and SQSDAQ.

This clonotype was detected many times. The CDR3 reads CASSSQGANNEQFF. The CDR3, as DNA: TGTGCCAGCAGCTCGCAGGGGGCCAACAATGAGCAGTTCTTC. The chain couples TRBV7-2 to TRBJ2-1, with TRBD1 matching 8 bases. Trimming removed 4 bases from V and 5 bases from J; junction bases left unmatched: 4. CDR1 SGHTA and CDR2 FQGNSA come from the germline V gene. The CDR3 has 14 amino acids.

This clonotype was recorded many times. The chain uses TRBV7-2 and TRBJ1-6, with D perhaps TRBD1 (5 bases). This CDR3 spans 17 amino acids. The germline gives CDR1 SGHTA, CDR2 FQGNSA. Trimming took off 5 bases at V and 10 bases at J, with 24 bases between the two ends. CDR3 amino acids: CASSRGAGAPKWSPLHF. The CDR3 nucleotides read TGTGCCAGCAGCCGCGGGGCAGGTGCTCCTAAATGGTCACCCCTCCACTTT.

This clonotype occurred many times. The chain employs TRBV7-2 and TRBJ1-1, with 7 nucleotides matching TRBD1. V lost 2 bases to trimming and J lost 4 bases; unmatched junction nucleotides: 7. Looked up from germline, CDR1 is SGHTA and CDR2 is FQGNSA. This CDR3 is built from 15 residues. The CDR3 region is CASSLWSQGGTEAFF. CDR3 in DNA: TGTGCCAGCAGCTTATGGTCCCAGGGGGGCACTGAAGCTTTCTTT.

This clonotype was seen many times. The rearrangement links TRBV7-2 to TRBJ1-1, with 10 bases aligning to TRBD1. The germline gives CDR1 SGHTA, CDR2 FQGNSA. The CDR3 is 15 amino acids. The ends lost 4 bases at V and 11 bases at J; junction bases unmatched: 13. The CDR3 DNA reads TGTGCCAGCAGCTCCGGACAGGGGGGTTTTAGTCGGGCTTTCTTT. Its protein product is CASSSGQGGFSRAFF.

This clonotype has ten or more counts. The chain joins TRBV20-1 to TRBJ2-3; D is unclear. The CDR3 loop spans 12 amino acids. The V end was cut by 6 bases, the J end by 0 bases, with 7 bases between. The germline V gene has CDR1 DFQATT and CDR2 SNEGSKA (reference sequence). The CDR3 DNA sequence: TGCAGTGCCGGCCTCAGCACAGATACGCAGTATTTT. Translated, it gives CSAGLSTDTQYF.

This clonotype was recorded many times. CDR3 coding DNA: TGTGCCAGCAGTTGGGACACCTACGAGCAGTACTTC. Translated, it gives CASSWDTYEQYF. The V call is TRBV12-3 or TRBV12-4, the J call TRBJ2-7, with a weak D call TRBD1 (6 bases). This CDR3 has 12 amino acids. The V and J ends lost 4 bases and 2 bases respectively, with 6 bases between them.

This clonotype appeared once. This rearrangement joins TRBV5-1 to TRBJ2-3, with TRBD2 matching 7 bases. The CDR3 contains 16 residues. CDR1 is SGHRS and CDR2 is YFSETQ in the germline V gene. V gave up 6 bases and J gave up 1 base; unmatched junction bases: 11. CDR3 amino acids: CASTFSGGKGTDTQYF. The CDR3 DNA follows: TGCGCCAGCACTTTTTCGGGGGGAAAGGGCACAGATACGCAGTATTTT.

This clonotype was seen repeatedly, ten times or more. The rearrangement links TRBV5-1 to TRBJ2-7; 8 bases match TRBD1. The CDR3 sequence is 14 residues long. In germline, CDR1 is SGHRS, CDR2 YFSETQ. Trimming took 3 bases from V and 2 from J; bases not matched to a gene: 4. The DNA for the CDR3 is TGCGCCAGCAGCTCGGGACAGGTGGCCTACGAGCAGTACTTC. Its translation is CASSSGQVAYEQYF.

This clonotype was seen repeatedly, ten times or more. The CDR3 DNA sequence: TGTGCCAGCACCATATTTGGGGAGCTGTTTTTT. It yields the protein CASTIFGELFF. V gene TRBV25-1 combines with J gene TRBJ2-2; no clear D gene. The CDR3 length is 11 residues. Germline V gene data show CDR1 as MGHDK and CDR2 as SYGVNS. V was shortened by 7 bases and J by 8 bases, with 8 bases between the two germline ends. The full variable domain, rest sourced from reference TRBV25-1 and TRBJ2-2, is EADIYQTPRYLVIGTGKKITLECSQTMGHDKMYWYQQDPGMELHLIHYSYGVNSTEKGDLSSESTVSRIRTEHFPLTLESARPSHTSQYLCASTIFGELFFGEGSRLTVL.

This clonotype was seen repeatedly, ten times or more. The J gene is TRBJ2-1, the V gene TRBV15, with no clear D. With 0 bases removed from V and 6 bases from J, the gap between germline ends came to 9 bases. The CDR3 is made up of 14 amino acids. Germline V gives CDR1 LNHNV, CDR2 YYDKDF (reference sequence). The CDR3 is CATSRDKVLNEQFF. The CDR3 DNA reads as TGTGCCACCAGCAGAGACAAGGTTCTCAATGAGCAGTTCTTC.

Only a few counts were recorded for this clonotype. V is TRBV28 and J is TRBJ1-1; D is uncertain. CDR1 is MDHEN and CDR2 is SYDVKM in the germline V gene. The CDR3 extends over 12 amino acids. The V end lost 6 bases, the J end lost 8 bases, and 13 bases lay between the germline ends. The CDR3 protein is CASSPDWSEAFF. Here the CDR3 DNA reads TGTGCCAGCAGCCCTGACTGGTCCGAAGCTTTCTTT.

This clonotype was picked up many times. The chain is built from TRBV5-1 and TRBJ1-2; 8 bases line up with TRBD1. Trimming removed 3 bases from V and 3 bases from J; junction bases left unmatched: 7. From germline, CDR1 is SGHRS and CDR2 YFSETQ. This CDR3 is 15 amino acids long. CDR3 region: CASSSTPQGDYGYTF. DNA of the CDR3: TGCGCCAGCAGCTCGACCCCACAGGGGGACTATGGCTACACCTTC. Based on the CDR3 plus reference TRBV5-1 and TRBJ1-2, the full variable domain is KAGVTQTPRYLIKTRGQQVTLSCSPISGHRSVSWYQQTPGQGLQFLFEYFSETQRNKGNFPGRFSGRQFSNSRSEMNVSTLELGDSALYLCASSSTPQGDYGYTFGSGTRLTVV.

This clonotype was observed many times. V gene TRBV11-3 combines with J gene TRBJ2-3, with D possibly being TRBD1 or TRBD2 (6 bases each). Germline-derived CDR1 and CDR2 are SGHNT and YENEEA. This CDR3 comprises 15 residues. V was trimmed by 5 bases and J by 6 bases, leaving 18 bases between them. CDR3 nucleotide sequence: TGTGCCAGCAGCAAGGGGGGCATTTTTTCTGATACGCAGTATTTT. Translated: CASSKGGIFSDTQYF. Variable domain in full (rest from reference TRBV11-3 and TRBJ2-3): EAGVVQSPRYKIIEKKQPVAFWCNPISGHNTLYWYLQNLGQGPELLIRYENEEAVDDSQLPKDRFSAERLKGVDSTLKIQPAELGDSAVYLCASSKGGIFSDTQYFGPGTRLTVL.